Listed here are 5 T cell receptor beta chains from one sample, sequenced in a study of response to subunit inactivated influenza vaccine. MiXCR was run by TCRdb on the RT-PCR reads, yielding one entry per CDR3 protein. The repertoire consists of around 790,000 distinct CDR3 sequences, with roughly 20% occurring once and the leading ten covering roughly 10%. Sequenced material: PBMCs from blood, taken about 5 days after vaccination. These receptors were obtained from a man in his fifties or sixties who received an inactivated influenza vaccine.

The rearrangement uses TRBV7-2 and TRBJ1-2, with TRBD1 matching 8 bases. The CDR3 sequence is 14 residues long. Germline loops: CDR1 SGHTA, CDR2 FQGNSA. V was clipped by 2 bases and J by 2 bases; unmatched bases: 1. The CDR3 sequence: CASSLWDRNYGYTF. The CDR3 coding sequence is TGTGCCAGCAGCTTATGGGACAGGAACTATGGCTACACCTTC.

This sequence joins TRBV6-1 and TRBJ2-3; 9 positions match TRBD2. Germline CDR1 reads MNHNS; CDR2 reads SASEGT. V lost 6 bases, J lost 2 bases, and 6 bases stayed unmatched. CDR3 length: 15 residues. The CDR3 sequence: CASRRGGGVTDTQYF. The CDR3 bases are TGTGCCAGCAGGAGAGGCGGGGGGGTCACAGATACGCAGTATTTT.

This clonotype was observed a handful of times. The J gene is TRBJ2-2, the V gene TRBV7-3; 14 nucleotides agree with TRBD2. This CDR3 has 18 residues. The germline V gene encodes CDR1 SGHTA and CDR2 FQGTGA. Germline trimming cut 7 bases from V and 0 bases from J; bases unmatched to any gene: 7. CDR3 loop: CASNPGTSGSANTGELFF. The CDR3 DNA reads TGTGCCAGCAACCCCGGGACTAGCGGGAGTGCGAACACCGGGGAGCTGTTTTTT.

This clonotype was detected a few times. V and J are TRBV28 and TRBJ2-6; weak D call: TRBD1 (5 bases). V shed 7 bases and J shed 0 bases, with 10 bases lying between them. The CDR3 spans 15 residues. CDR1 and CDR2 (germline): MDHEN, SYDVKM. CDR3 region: CASNPQGSGANVLTF. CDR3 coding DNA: TGTGCCAGCAACCCCCAGGGCTCTGGGGCCAACGTCCTGACTTTC.

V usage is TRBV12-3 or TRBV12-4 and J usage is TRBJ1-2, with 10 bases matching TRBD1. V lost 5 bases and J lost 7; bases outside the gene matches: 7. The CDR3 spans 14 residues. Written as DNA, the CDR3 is TGTGCCAGCAGTCTCCGGGACAGGGGTTCTGGCTACACCTTC. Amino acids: CASSLRDRGSGYTF.